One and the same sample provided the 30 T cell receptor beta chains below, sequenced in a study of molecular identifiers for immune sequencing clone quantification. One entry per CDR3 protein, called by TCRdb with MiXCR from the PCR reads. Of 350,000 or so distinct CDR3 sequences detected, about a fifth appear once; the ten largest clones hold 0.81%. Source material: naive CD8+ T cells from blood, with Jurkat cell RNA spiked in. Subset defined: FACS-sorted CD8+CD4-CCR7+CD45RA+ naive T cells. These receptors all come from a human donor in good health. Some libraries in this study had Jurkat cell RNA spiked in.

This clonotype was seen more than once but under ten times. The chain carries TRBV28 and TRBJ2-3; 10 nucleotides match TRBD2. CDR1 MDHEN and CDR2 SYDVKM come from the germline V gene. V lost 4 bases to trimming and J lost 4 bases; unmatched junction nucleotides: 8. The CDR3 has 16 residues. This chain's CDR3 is CASSSLSGRASDTQYF. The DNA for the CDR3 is TGTGCCAGCAGTTCATTAAGCGGGAGGGCGTCAGATACGCAGTATTTT.

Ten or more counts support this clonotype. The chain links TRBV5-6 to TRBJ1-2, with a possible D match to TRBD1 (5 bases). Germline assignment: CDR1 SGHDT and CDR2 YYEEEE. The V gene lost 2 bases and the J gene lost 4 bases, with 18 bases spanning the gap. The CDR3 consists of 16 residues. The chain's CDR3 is CASSLWGSGISYGYTF. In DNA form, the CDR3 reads TGTGCCAGCAGCTTATGGGGGTCAGGGATTTCCTATGGCTACACCTTC.

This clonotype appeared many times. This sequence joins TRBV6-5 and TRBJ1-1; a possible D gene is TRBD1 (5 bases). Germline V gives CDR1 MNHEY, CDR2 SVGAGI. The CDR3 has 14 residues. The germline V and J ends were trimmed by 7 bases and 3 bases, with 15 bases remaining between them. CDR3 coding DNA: TGTGCCAGCAATTCCCTACCAGGGTACACTGAAGCTTTCTTT. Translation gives CASNSLPGYTEAFF.

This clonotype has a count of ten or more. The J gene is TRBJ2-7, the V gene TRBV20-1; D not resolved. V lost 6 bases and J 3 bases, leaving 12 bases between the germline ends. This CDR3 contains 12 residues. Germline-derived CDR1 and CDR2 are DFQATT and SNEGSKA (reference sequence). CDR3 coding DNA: TGCAGTGCCCAGGAATATGGCTACGAGCAGTACTTC. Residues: CSAQEYGYEQYF.

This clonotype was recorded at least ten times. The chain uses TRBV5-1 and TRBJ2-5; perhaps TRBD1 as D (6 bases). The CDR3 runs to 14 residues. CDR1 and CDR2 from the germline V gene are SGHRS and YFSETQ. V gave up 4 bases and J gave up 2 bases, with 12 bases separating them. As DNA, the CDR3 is TGCGCCAGCAGCCTAAACAGGGCACAAGAGACCCAGTACTTC. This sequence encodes CASSLNRAQETQYF.

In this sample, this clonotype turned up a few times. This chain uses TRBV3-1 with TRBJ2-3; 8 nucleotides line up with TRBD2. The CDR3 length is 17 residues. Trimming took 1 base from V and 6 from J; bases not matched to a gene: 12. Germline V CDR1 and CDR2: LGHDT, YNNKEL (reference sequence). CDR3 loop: CASSQAGGGPSLDTQYF. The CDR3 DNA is TGTGCCAGCAGCCAAGCGGGCGGGGGGCCCTCTTTGGATACGCAGTATTTT.

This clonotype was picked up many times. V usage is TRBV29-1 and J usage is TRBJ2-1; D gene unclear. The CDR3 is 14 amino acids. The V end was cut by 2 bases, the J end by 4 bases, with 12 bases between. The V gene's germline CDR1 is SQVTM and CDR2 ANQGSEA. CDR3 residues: CSVEFWSSYNEQFF. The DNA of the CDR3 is TGCAGCGTTGAATTCTGGAGTTCGTACAATGAGCAGTTCTTC.

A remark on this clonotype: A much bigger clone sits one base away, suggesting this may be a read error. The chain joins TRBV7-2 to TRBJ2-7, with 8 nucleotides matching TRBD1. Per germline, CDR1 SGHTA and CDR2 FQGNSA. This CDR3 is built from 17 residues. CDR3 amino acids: CVSSLYPRGQGFYEQYF. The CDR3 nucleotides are TGTGTCAGCAGCTTATATCCACGCGGACAGGGCTTCTACGAGCAGTACTTC.

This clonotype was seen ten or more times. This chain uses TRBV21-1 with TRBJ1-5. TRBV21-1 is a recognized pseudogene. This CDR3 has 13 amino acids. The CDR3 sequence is CASSKVEDQPQHF. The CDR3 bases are TGTGCCAGCAGCAAAGTTGAGGATCAGCCCCAGCATTTT.

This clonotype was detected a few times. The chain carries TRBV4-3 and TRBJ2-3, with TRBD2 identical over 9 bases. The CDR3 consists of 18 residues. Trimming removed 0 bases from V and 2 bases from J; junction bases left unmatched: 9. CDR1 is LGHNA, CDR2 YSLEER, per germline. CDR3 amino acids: CASSQDIRLAGITDTQYF. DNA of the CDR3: TGCGCCAGCAGCCAAGATATTAGGCTAGCGGGGATCACAGATACGCAGTATTTT.

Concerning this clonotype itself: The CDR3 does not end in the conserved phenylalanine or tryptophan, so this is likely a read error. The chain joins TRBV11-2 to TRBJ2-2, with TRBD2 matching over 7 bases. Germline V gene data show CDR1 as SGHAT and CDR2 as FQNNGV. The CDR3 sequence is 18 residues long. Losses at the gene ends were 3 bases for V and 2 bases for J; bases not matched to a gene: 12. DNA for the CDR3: TGTGCCAGCAGCTTGTTCTATAAGGCGGGGGATAACACCGGGGAGCTGTTTTCT. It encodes CASSLFYKAGDNTGELFS.

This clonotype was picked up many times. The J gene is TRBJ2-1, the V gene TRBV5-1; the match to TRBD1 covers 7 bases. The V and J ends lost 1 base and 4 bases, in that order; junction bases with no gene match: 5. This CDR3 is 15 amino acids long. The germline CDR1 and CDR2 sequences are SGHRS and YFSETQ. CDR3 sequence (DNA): TGCGCCAGCAGCTTGAGAACAGGGGTGTACAATGAGCAGTTCTTC. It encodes CASSLRTGVYNEQFF. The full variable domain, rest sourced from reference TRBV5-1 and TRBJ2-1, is KAGVTQTPRYLIKTRGQQVTLSCSPISGHRSVSWYQQTPGQGLQFLFEYFSETQRNKGNFPGRFSGRQFSNSRSEMNVSTLELGDSALYLCASSLRTGVYNEQFFGPGTRLTVL.

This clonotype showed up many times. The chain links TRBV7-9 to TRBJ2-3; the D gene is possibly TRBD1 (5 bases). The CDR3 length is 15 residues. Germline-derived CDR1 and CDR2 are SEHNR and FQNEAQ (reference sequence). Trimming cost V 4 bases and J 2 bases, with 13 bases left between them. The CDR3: CASSSLRGYTDTQYF. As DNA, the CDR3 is TGTGCCAGCAGCTCCCTTAGGGGCTACACAGATACGCAGTATTTT. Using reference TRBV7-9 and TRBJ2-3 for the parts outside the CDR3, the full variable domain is DTGVSQNPRHKITKRGQNVTFRCDPISEHNRLYWYRQTLGQGPEFLTYFQNEAQLEKSRLLSDRFSAERPKGSFSTLEIQRTEQGDSAMYLCASSSLRGYTDTQYFGPGTRLTVL.

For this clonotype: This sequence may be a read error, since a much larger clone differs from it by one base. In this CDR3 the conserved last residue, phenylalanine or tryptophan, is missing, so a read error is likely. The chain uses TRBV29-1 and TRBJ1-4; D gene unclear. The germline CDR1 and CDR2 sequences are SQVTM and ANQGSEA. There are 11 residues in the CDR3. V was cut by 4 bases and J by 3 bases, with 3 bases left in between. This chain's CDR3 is CSVVANEKLFL. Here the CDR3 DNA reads TGCAGCGTTGTGGCTAATGAAAAACTGTTTCTT.

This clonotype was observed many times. The CDR3 DNA is TGTGCTAGCGGGGACAGGGGGCCGTTCACTGAAGCTTTCTTT. Its translation: CASGDRGPFTEAFF. The chain joins TRBV12-5 to TRBJ1-1; 12 nucleotides match TRBD1. The germline CDR1 and CDR2 sequences are LGHNT and FRNRAP. The V and J ends lost 9 bases and 4 bases, in that order; junction bases with no gene match: 6. This CDR3 is built from 14 residues. Based on the CDR3 plus reference TRBV12-5 and TRBJ1-1, the full variable domain is DARVTQTPRHKVTEMGQEVTMRCQPILGHNTVFWYRQTMMQGLELLAYFRNRAPLDDSGMPKDRFSAEMPDATLATLKIQPSEPRDSAVYFCASGDRGPFTEAFFGQGTRLTVV.

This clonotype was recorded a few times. The CDR3 DNA follows: TGTGCCAGCAGCCAATCTATGCTTGGGACAGGGGACACTGAAGCTTTCTTT. As protein: CASSQSMLGTGDTEAFF. V gene TRBV16 combines with J gene TRBJ1-1; 10 bases line up with TRBD1. The length of the CDR3 is 17 residues. Unmatched junction bases numbered 7, after V lost 0 bases and J lost 3 bases. Germline CDR1 and CDR2: KGHSY and FQNENV.

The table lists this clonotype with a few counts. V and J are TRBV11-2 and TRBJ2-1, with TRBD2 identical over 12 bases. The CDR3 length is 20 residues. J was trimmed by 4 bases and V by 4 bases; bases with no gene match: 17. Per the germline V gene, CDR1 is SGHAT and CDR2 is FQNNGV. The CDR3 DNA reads TGTGCCAGCAGCTCCCTTCCCGGACTAGCGGGGCGCCAGTTATACAATGAGCAGTTCTTC. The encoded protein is CASSSLPGLAGRQLYNEQFF.

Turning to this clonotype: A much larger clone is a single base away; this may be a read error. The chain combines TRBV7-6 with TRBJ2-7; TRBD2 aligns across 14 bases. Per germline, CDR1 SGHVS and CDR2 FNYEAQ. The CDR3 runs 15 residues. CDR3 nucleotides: TGTGCCAGCAGCAAGACTAGCGGGGGGGCCTACGAGCGGTACTTC. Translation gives CASSKTSGGAYERYF.

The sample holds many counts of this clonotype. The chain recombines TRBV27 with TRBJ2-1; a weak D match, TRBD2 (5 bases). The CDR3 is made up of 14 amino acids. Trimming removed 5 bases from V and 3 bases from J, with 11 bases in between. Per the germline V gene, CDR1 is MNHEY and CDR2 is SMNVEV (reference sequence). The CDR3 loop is CASSTGLNYNEQFF. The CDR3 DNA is TGTGCCAGCAGTACCGGACTTAACTACAATGAGCAGTTCTTC.

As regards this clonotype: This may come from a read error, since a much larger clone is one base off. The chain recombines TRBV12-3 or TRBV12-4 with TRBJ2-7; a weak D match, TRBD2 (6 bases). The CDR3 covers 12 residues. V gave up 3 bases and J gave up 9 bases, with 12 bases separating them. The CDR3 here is CASSFVGAGQYF. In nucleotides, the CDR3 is TGTGCCAGCAGTTTCGTGGGAGCGGGGCAGTACTTC.

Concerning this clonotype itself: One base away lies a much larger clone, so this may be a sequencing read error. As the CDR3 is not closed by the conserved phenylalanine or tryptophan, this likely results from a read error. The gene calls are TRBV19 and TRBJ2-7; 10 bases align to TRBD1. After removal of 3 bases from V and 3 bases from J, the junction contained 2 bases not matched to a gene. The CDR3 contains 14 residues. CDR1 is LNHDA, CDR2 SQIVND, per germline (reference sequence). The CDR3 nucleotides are TGTGCCAGTAGTATCAGGGACAGGGGCTACGAGCAGTACTTA. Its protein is CASSIRDRGYEQYL.

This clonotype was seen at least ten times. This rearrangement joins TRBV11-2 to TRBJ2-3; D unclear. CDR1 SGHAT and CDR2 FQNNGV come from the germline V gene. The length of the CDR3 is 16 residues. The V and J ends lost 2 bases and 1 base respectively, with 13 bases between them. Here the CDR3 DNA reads TGTGCCAGCAGCTTATTTCGAGGCACCGGCACAGATACGCAGTATTTT. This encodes CASSLFRGTGTDTQYF. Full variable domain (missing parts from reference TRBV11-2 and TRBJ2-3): EAGVAQSPRYKIIEKRQSVAFWCNPISGHATLYWYQQILGQGPKLLIQFQNNGVVDDSQLPKDRFSAERLKGVDSTLKIQPAKLEDSAVYLCASSLFRGTGTDTQYFGPGTRLTVL.

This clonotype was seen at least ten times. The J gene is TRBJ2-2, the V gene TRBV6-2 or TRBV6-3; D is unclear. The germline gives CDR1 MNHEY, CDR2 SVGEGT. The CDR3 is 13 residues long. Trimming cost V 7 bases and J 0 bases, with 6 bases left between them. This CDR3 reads CASIKSNTGELFF. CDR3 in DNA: TGTGCCAGCATTAAGTCGAACACCGGGGAGCTGTTTTTT.

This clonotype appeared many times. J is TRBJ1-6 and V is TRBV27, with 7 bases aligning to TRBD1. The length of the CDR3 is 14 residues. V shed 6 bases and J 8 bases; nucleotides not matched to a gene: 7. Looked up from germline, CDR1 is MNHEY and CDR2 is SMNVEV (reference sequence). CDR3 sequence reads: CASSPGTDYSPLHF. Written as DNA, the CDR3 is TGTGCCAGCAGCCCCGGGACAGATTATTCACCCCTCCACTTT.

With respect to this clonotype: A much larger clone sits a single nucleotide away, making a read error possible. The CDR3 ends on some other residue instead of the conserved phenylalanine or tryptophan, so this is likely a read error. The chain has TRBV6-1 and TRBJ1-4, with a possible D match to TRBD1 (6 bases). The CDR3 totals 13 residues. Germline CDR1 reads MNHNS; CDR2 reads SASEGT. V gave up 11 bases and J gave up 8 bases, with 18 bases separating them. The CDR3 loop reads CAEEGGAWEKLFV. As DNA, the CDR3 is TGTGCCGAGGAGGGGGGGGCGTGGGAAAAACTGTTTGTT.

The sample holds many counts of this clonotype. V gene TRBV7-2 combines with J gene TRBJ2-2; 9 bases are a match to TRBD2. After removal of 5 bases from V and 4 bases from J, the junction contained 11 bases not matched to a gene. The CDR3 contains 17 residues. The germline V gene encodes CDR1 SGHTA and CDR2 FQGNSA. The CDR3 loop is CASSPLTSGWGTGELFF. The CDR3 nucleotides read TGTGCCAGCAGCCCCCTGACTAGCGGATGGGGCACCGGGGAGCTGTTTTTT.

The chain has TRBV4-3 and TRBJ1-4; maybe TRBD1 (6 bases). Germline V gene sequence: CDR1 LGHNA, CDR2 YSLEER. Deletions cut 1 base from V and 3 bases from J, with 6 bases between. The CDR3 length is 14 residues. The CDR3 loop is CASSQGTANEKLFF. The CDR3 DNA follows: TGCGCCAGCAGCCAAGGGACAGCTAATGAAAAACTGTTTTTT.

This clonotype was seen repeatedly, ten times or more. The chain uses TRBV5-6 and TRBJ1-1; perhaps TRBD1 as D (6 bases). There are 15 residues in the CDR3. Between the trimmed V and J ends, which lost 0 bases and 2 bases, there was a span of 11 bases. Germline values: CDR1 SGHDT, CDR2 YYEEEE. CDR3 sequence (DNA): TGTGCCAGCAGCTTGGGGTCGGGGGGCAACACTGAAGCTTTCTTT. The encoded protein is CASSLGSGGNTEAFF.

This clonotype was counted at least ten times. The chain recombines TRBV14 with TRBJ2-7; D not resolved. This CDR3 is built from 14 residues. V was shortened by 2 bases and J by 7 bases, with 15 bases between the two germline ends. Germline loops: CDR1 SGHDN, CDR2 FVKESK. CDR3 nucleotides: TGTGCCAGCAGCCAATTCCCACCGACGGAGGAGCAGTACTTC. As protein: CASSQFPPTEEQYF.

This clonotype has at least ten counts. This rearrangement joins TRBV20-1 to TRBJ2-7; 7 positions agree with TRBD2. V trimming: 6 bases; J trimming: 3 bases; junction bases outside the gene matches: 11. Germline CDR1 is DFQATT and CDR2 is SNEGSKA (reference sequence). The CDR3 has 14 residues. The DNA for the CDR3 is TGCAGTGCACCGAGGGAGGGGAGTGTCTACGAGCAGTACTTC. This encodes CSAPREGSVYEQYF.